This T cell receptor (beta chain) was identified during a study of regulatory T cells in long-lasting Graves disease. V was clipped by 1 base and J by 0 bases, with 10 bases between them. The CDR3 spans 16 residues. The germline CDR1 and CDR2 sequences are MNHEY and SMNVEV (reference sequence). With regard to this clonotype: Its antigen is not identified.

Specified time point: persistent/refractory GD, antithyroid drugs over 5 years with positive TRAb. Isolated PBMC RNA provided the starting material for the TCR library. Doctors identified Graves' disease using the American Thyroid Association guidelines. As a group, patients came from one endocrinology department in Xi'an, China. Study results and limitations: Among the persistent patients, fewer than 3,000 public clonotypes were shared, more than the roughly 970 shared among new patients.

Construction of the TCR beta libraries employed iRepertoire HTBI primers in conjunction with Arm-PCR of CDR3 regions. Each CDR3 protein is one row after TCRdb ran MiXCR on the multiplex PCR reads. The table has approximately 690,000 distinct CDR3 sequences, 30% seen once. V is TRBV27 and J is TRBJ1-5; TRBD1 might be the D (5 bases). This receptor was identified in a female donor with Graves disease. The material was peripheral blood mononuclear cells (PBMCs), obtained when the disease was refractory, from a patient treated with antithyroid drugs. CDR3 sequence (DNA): TGTGCCAGCAGTTTATACGGGGGTCTTAGCAATCAGCCCCAGCATTTT. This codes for CASSLYGGLSNQPQHF.